The subject of this entry is one TCR beta chain. Vbeta (60) and Jbeta (13) primers were used in the PCR. The method was immunoSEQ multiplex PCR; TCRdb's version includes in-frame clones alone and lacks a portion of them. The data contain approximately 140,000 clones, 65% to 85% of them singletons. The V gene lost 6 bases and the J gene lost 3 bases, with 9 bases spanning the gap. The germline CDR1 and CDR2 sequences are MNHNY and SVGAGI (reference sequence). This CDR3 has 12 residues. The data were obtained in a study of cytomegalovirus exposure and HLA in healthy donors. The sample taken for sequencing was PBMCs. This chain joins TRBV6-6 and TRBJ2-7; D remains unclear. The TCR originated in a male donor in good health and CMV-seronegative. In nucleotides, the CDR3 is TGTGCCAGCAGCCCCTTAGTCTACGAGCAGTACTTC. It yields the protein CASSPLVYEQYF.